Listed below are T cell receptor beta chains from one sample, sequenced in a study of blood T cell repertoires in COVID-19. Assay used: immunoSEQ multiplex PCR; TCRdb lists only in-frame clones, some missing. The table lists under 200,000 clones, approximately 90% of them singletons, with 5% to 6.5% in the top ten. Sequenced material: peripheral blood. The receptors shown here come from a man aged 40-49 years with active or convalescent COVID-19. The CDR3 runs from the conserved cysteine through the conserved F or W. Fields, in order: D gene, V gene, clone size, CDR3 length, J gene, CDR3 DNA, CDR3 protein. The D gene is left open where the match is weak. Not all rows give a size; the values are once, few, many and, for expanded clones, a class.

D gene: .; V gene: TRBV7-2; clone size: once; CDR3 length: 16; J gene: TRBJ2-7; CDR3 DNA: TGTGCCAGCAGCTTAGTAGTTTTGACAGGTCAAAACGAGCAGTACTTC; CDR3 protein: CASSLVVLTGQNEQYF
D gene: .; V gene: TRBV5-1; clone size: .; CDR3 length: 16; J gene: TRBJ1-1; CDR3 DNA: TGCGCCAGCAGCTTGGTTTACGGCGACATGAACACTGAAGCTTTCTTT; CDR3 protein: CASSLVYGDMNTEAFF
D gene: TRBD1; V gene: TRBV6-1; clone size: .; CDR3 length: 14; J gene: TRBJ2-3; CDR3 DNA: TGTGCCAGCAGTGAAGGACAGGGGGCAGATACGCAGTATTTT; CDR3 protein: CASSEGQGADTQYF
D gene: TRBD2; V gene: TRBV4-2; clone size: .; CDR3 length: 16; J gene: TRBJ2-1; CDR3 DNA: TGTGCCAGCAGCCAAGTTTCCAGCGGGAGTGTAAATGAGCAGTTCTTC; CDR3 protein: CASSQVSSGSVNEQFF
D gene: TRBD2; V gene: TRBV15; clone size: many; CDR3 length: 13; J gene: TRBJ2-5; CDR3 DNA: TGTGCCACCAGCAGAATAGCGGGAGAGACCCAGTACTTC; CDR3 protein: CATSRIAGETQYF
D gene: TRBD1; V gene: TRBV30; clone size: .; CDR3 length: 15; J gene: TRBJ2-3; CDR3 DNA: TGTGCCTGGAGTACCGGGACAGGGGGCACAGATACGCAGTATTTT; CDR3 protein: CAWSTGTGGTDTQYF
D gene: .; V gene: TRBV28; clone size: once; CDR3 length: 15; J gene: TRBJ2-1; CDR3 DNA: TGTGCCAGCACCTGGGCCCCGAGCTCCTACAATGAGCAGTTCTTC; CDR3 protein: CASTWAPSSYNEQFF
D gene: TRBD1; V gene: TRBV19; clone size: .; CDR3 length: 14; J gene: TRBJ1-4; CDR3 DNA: TGTGCCAGTAACAGGGGGTCAGGGAATGAAAAACTGTTTTTT; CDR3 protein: CASNRGSGNEKLFF
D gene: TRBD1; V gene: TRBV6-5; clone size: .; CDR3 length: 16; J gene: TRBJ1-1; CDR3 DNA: TGTGCCAGCAGTTACTCGACTGGGACAGGGATGCCTGAAGCTTTCTTT; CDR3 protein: CASSYSTGTGMPEAFF
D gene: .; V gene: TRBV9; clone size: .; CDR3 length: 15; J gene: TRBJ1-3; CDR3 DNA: TGTGCCAGCAGCGCACAGGGTTTAGCTGGAAACACCATATATTTT; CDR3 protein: CASSAQGLAGNTIYF
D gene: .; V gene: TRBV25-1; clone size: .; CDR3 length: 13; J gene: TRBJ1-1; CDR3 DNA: TGTGCCAGCATAGGAGAGTGGACAGTTCGGGCTTTCTTT; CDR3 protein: CASIGEWTVRAFF
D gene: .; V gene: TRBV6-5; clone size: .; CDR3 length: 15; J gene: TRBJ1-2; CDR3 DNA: TGTGCCAGCAGAGACGGGCGCGGGTTGAATTATGGCTACACCTTC; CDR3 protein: CASRDGRGLNYGYTF
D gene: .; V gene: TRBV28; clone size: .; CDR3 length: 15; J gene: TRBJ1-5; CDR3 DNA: TGTGCCAGCAGAAAACAGGGAAGGAACAATCAGCCCCAGCATTTT; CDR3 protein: CASRKQGRNNQPQHF
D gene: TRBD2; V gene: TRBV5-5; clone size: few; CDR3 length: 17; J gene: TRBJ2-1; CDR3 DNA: TGTGCCAGCAGCTTTCTTATTTGGGGGGAGGGCGGCGATGAGCAGTTCTTC; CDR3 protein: CASSFLIWGEGGDEQFF
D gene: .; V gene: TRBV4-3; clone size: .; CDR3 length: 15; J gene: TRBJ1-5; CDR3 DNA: TGCGCCAGCAGCCAAGGGAGTACAGGGTATCAGCCCCAGCATTTT; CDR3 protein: CASSQGSTGYQPQHF
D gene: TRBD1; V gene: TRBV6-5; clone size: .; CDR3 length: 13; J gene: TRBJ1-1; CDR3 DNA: TGTGCCAGCAGGACAGGGGGGAACACTGAAGCTTTCTTT; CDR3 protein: CASRTGGNTEAFF
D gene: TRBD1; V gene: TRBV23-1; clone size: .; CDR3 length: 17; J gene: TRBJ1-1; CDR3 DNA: TGCGCCAGCAGTCAACCGCAACCGGGACAGCTGAACACTGAAGCTTTCTTT; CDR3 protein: CASSQPQPGQLNTEAFF
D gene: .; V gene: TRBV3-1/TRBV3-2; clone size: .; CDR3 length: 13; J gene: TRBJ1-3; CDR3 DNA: TGTGCCAGCAGCCAAGGGGCAGGAAACACCATATATTTT; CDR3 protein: CASSQGAGNTIYF
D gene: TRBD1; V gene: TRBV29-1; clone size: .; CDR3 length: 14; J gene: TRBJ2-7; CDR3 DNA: TGCAGCGTTCAACTGCGGACAGGGACCTACGAGCAGTACTTC; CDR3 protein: CSVQLRTGTYEQYF
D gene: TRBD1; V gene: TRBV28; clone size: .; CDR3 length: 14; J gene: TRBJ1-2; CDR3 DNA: TGTGCCAGCAGTACGTTGACAGGGTTTTATGGCTACACCTTC; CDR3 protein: CASSTLTGFYGYTF
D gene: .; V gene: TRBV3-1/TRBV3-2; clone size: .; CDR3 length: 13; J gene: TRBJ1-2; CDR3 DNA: TGTGCCAGCAGCCTTCGGGATAACTATGGCTACACCTTC; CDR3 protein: CASSLRDNYGYTF
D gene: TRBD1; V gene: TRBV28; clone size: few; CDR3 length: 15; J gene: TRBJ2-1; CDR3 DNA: TGTGCCAGCAGTTTAAGAAGGGACAGACTAAATGAGCAGTTCTTC; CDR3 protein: CASSLRRDRLNEQFF
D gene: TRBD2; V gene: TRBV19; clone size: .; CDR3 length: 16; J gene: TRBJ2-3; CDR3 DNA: TGTGCCAGTAGTCCGTCGGGACTAGCGGGGTGGGATACGCAGTATTTT; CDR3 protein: CASSPSGLAGWDTQYF
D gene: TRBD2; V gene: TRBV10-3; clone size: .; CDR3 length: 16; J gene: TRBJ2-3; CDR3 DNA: TGTGCCATCATCCCGGAGCGGGACGGGAGCACAGATACGCAGTATTTT; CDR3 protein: CAIIPERDGSTDTQYF
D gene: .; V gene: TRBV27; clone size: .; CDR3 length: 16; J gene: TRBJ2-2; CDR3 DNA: TGTGCCAGCAGTTTATCGGGCCCACACAGGTCCGGGGAGCTGTTTTTT; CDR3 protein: CASSLSGPHRSGELFF
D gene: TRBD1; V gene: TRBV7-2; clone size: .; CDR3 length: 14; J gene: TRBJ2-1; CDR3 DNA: TGTGCCAGCAGCTTAGGAGGACAGGGGGCCAGGGAGTTCTTC; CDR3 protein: CASSLGGQGAREFF
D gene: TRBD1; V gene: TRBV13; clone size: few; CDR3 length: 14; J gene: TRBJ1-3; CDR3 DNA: TGTGCCAGCAGCCAAGGGGACAGGGAAAACACCATATATTTT; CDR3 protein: CASSQGDRENTIYF
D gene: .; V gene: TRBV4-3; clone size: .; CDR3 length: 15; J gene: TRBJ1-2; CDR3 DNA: TGCGCCAGCAGCCAAGAGGGCAGGGGTGGCTATGGCTACACCTTC; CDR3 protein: CASSQEGRGGYGYTF
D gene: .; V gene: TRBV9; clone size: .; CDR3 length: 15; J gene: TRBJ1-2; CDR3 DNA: TGTGCCAGCAGCCAACTCAGGGTAAACTCCATTGGCTACACCTTC; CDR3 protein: CASSQLRVNSIGYTF
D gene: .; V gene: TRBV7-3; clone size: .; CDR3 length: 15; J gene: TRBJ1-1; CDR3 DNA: TGTGCCAGCAGCTTAAAAGACACCTCAGTCACTGAAGCTTTCTTT; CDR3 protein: CASSLKDTSVTEAFF
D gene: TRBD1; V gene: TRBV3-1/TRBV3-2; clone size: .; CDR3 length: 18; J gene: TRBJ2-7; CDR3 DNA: TGTGCCAGCAGCCAAGCTCCACCCGGGACAGGGTTTTCCTACGAGCAGTACTTC; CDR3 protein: CASSQAPPGTGFSYEQYF
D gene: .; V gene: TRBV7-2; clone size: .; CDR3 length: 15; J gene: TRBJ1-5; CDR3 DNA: TGTGCCAGCAGCTTAGACCTGGCGGGCAATCAGCCCCAGCATTTT; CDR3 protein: CASSLDLAGNQPQHF
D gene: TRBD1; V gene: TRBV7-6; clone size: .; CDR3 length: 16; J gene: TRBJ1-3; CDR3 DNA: TGTGCCAGCAGCTTAGTTTTAGGACAGGATGGAAACACCATATATTTT; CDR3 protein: CASSLVLGQDGNTIYF
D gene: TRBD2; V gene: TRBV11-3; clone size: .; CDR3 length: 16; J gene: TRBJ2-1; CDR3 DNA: TGTGCCAGCAGCATGGAGACTAGCGGGAGCTACAATGAGCAGTTCTTC; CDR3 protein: CASSMETSGSYNEQFF
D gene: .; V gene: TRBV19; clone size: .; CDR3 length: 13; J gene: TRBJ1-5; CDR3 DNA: TGTGCCAGTAGCGGGTTCACGGATCAGCCCCAGCATTTT; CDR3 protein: CASSGFTDQPQHF
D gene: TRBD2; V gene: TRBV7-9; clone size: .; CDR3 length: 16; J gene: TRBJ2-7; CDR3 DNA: TGTGCCAGCACCAAATGGGGGGTAGCGGGAGCCTACGAGCAGTACTTC; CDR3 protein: CASTKWGVAGAYEQYF
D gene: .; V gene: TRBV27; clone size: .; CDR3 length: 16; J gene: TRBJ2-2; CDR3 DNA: TGTGCCAGCAGTGAGCTGCGGACAGCGAACACCGGGGAGCTGTTTTTT; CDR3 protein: CASSELRTANTGELFF
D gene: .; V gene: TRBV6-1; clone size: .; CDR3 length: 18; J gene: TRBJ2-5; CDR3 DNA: TGTGCCAGCAGTGCCGTCAGGCTCGGGCAGGGTTCCCGAGCGACCCAGTACTTC; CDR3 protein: CASSAVRLGQGSRATQYF
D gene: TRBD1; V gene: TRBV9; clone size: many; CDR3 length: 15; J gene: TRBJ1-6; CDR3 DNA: TGTGCCAGCACCGGACAGGGGAATTCGAATTCACCCCTCCACTTT; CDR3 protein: CASTGQGNSNSPLHF
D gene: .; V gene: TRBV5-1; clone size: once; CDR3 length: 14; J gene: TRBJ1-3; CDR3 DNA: TGCGCCAGCAGCGGTGACGAGGCAGGAAACACCATATATTTT; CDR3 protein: CASSGDEAGNTIYF
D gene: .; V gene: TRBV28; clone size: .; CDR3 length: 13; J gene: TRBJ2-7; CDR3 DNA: TGTGCCAGCAGTCCCGGACAGAGATACGAGCAGTACTTC; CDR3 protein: CASSPGQRYEQYF
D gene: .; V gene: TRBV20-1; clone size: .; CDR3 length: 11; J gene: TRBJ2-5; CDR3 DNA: TGCACGGGGATGTTGGAAGAGACCCAGTACTTC; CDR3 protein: CTGMLEETQYF
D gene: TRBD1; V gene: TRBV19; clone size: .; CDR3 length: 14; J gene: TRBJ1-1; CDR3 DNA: TGTGCCAGTAGTACCACAGGGGGAAACACTGAAGCTTTCTTT; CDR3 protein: CASSTTGGNTEAFF
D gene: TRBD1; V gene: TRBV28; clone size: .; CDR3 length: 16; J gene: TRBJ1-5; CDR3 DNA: TGTGCCAGCAGTTTCCAGACAGGGGTCTATGGACAGCCCCAGCATTTT; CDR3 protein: CASSFQTGVYGQPQHF
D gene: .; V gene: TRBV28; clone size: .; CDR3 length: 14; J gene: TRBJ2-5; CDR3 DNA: TGTGCCAGCAGTTCCGACAGGTTCCAAGAGACCCAGTACTTC; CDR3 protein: CASSSDRFQETQYF
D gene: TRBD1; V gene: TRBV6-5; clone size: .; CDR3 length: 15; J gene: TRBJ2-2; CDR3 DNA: TGTGCCAGCAGTCAACGCAACAGGGGCACCGGGGAGCTGTTTTTT; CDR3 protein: CASSQRNRGTGELFF
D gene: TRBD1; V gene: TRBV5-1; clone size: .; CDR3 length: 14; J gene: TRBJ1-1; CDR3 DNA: TGCGCCAGCAGCCTAGGACAGGTGAACACTGAAGCTTTCTTT; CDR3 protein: CASSLGQVNTEAFF
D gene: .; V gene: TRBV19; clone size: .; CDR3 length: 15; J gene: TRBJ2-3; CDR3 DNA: TGTGCCAGTAGTCGCTCGGAGGACCTAGCCGATACGCAGTATTTT; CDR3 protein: CASSRSEDLADTQYF
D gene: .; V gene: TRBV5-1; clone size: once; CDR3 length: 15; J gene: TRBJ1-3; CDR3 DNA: TGCGCCAGCAGCTTGGCCATGTCCTCTGGAAACACCATATATTTT; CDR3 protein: CASSLAMSSGNTIYF
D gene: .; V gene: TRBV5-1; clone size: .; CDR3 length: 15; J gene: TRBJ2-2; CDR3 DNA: TGCGCCAGCAGCTTGGCCAGGGGAAACACCGGGGAGCTGTTTTTT; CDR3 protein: CASSLARGNTGELFF
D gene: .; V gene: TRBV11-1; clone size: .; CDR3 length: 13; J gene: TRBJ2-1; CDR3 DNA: TGTGCCAGCAGCTTAACTCCACCCAATGAGCAGTTCTTC; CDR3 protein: CASSLTPPNEQFF
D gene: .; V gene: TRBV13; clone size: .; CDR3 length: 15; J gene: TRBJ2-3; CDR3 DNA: TGTGCCAGCAGCGTAACAGGGGGGGGCACAGATACGCAGTATTTT; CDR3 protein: CASSVTGGGTDTQYF
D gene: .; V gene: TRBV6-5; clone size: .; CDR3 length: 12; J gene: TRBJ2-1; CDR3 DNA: TGTGCCAGCAGGGGGCCTTACAATGAGCAGTTCTTC; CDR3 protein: CASRGPYNEQFF
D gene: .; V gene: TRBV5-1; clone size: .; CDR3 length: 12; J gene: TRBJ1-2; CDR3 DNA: TGCGCCAGCACTAACTCCCCCGGTGGCTACACCTTC; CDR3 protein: CASTNSPGGYTF
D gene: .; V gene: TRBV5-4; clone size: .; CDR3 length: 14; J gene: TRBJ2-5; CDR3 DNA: TGTGCCAGCAGCTTGCGCGACACGGTAGAGACCCAGTACTTC; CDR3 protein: CASSLRDTVETQYF